These T cell receptor beta chains were read from a single sample in a study of blood T cell repertoires in COVID-19. TCRdb keeps only in-frame clones here, not all; method: immunoSEQ multiplex PCR. The data show 150,000 to 200,000 clones, 87% seen once. The sample taken for sequencing was peripheral blood. Receptors originate from a young man with active or convalescent COVID-19. The CDR3 runs from the conserved cysteine through the conserved F or W. Fields, in order: D gene, clone size, J gene, V gene, CDR3 protein, CDR3 DNA. The D gene is left open where the match is weak. The listing skips clone size in some rows; elsewhere it reads once, few, many or a size class.

d_call: TRBD2; clone_size: NA; j_call: TRBJ2-3; v_call: TRBV24-1; cdr3_aa: CATSAAGTSNADTQYF; cdr3_nt: TGTGCCACTAGCGCTGCCGGGACTAGTAACGCAGATACGCAGTATTTT
d_call: TRBD1; clone_size: NA; j_call: TRBJ2-7; v_call: TRBV29-1; cdr3_aa: CSAGTANYEQYF; cdr3_nt: TGCAGCGCTGGGACAGCTAACTACGAGCAGTACTTC
d_call: NA; clone_size: NA; j_call: TRBJ2-7; v_call: TRBV29-1; cdr3_aa: CSVATVSRYEQYF; cdr3_nt: TGCAGCGTGGCGACAGTCTCCCGCTACGAGCAGTACTTC
d_call: TRBD1; clone_size: once; j_call: TRBJ1-4; v_call: TRBV2; cdr3_aa: CASSEVQGAWTNEKLFF; cdr3_nt: TGTGCCAGCAGTGAAGTGCAGGGGGCTTGGACTAATGAAAAACTGTTTTTT
d_call: NA; clone_size: NA; j_call: TRBJ2-3; v_call: TRBV4-2; cdr3_aa: CASSFFPDTQYF; cdr3_nt: TGTGCCAGCAGCTTCTTCCCAGATACGCAGTATTTT
d_call: TRBD1; clone_size: NA; j_call: TRBJ1-2; v_call: TRBV28; cdr3_aa: CASSPTGQGVWGAGYTF; cdr3_nt: TGTGCCAGCAGTCCGACGGGACAGGGGGTTTGGGGTGCTGGCTACACCTTC
d_call: NA; clone_size: NA; j_call: TRBJ2-2; v_call: TRBV19; cdr3_aa: CASSIGTSTNTGELFF; cdr3_nt: TGTGCCAGTAGTATAGGGACAAGTACGAACACCGGGGAGCTGTTTTTT
d_call: TRBD2; clone_size: NA; j_call: TRBJ2-2; v_call: TRBV6-6; cdr3_aa: CAIGGTGELFF; cdr3_nt: TGTGCCATCGGGGGGACCGGGGAGCTGTTTTTT
d_call: NA; clone_size: NA; j_call: TRBJ1-5; v_call: TRBV2; cdr3_aa: CASGFGDQPQHF; cdr3_nt: TGTGCCAGCGGTTTTGGAGATCAGCCCCAGCATTTT
d_call: NA; clone_size: NA; j_call: TRBJ1-2; v_call: TRBV2; cdr3_aa: CASSDRVGGYGYTF; cdr3_nt: TGTGCCAGCAGTGACAGGGTGGGTGGCTATGGCTACACCTTC
d_call: NA; clone_size: NA; j_call: TRBJ2-2; v_call: TRBV5-1; cdr3_aa: CASSLDRPNTGELFF; cdr3_nt: TGCGCCAGCAGCTTGGACAGACCGAACACCGGGGAGCTGTTTTTT
d_call: TRBD1; clone_size: NA; j_call: TRBJ1-2; v_call: TRBV30; cdr3_aa: CAWSNRGRTNGYTF; cdr3_nt: TGTGCCTGGAGTAACAGGGGGCGGACTAATGGCTACACCTTC
d_call: NA; clone_size: few; j_call: TRBJ1-1; v_call: TRBV6-2/TRBV6-3; cdr3_aa: CASSYSTSGSTEAFF; cdr3_nt: TGTGCCAGCAGTTACTCGACTTCTGGGAGCACTGAAGCTTTCTTT
d_call: TRBD1; clone_size: NA; j_call: TRBJ2-1; v_call: TRBV13; cdr3_aa: CASPPRGQGAGAAPYNEQFF; cdr3_nt: TGTGCCAGTCCCCCCCGGGGACAGGGGGCAGGGGCGGCCCCTTACAATGAGCAGTTCTTC
d_call: NA; clone_size: NA; j_call: TRBJ2-7; v_call: TRBV13; cdr3_aa: CASSLPGVIYEQYF; cdr3_nt: TGTGCCAGCAGCTTACCAGGGGTAATATACGAGCAGTACTTC
d_call: TRBD1; clone_size: NA; j_call: TRBJ2-2; v_call: TRBV11-3; cdr3_aa: CASSKKGQGNTGELFF; cdr3_nt: TGTGCCAGCAGCAAAAAAGGACAGGGCAACACCGGGGAGCTGTTTTTT
d_call: NA; clone_size: NA; j_call: TRBJ2-3; v_call: TRBV7-8; cdr3_aa: CASSHRDSDTDTQYF; cdr3_nt: TGTGCCAGCAGCCACCGGGACTCTGACACAGATACGCAGTATTTT
d_call: NA; clone_size: NA; j_call: TRBJ1-1; v_call: TRBV11-3; cdr3_aa: CASSLLAGADTEAFF; cdr3_nt: TGTGCCAGCAGCTTACTTGCAGGGGCGGACACTGAAGCTTTCTTT